This is a list of T cell receptor beta chains from one sample in a study of blood T cells in healthy people across ages. A single record per CDR3 protein comes from TCRdb applying MiXCR to the 5' RACE reads. The sample yields nearly 800,000 distinct CDR3 sequences, 56% seen once. The sequenced sample was blood. These receptors were collected from a man aged 35 to 55 in good health. Both conserved end residues are part of each CDR3. A D gene is named only where the DNA matches it firmly. The listing skips clone size in some rows; elsewhere it reads once, few, many or a size class.

TGTGCCAGCAGCCAATTCCAGGGTCAGCCCCAGCATTTT CASSQFQGQPQHF TRBV14 . TRBJ1-5 . 13
TGCGCCAGCAGCCGCAGAATCGGAGACTTACGGCTCGAGCAGTACTTC CASSRRIGDLRLEQYF TRBV5-1 . TRBJ2-7 . 16
TGTGCCAGCAGCCTGGGGCGGTTCCAGACCGAGACCCAGTACTTC CASSLGRFQTETQYF TRBV3-1 . TRBJ2-5 . 15
TGTGCCAGCAGTACCCACAGCTCCCCGGGGAAGTATACGCAGTATTTT CASSTHSSPGKYTQYF TRBV28 . TRBJ2-3 . 16
TGTGCCAGCAGCCTGGAATGGGGAAGCGGTGAAAAACTGTTTTTT CASSLEWGSGEKLFF TRBV7-2 few TRBJ1-4 . 15
TGTGCCAGCAGCCCCCGTCTTGCGGGGTACGAAGAGACCCAGTACTTC CASSPRLAGYEETQYF TRBV7-2 . TRBJ2-5 . 16
TGTGCCAGCAGGCCGACTAGCGGGAACCTCTACGAGCAGTACTTC CASRPTSGNLYEQYF TRBV28 . TRBJ2-7 TRBD2 15
TGTGCCAGCAGCCAAGTAGGGACTAGCGGAAATGAGCAGTTCTTC CASSQVGTSGNEQFF TRBV14 once TRBJ2-1 TRBD2 15
TGCAGCGTCAAAAATTCTGGGGGCGGAACTGAAGCTTTCTTT CSVKNSGGGTEAFF TRBV29-1 . TRBJ1-1 . 14
TGTGCCAGCAGCATAGGCCGGGTCAGCTCCTACGAGCAGTACTTC CASSIGRVSSYEQYF TRBV11-3 . TRBJ2-7 . 15
TGTGCCAGCAGCTTACCTAGGGGAGACAACGTCCTGACTTTC CASSLPRGDNVLTF TRBV7-9 . TRBJ2-6 . 14
TGTGCCAGCAGCCACCGGACCGGGCCGTGGTTCTTC CASSHRTGPWFF TRBV7-2 few TRBJ2-1 . 12
TGTGCCACCAGCAAACCGGGGAGTAACTATGGCTACACCTTC CATSKPGSNYGYTF TRBV24-1 . TRBJ1-2 . 14
TGTGCCAGCAGACTAGCGGGGGGGATCGACAATGAGCAGTTCTTC CASRLAGGIDNEQFF TRBV6-1 . TRBJ2-1 TRBD2 15
TGTGCCAGCAGTGCAAGAAGCGGGAGGGGCCAAGAGACCCAGTACTTC CASSARSGRGQETQYF TRBV6-1 once TRBJ2-5 TRBD2 16
TGTGCCAGCAGTGAGGGACAGAACCAAGAGACCCAGTACTTC CASSEGQNQETQYF TRBV2 . TRBJ2-5 TRBD1 14
TGCAGTACCTGGGACAGGACAAGCACAGATACGCAGTATTTT CSTWDRTSTDTQYF TRBV20-1 . TRBJ2-3 TRBD1 14
TGTGCCAGCAGTTGGGAGGGGGGTATCCAAGAGACCCAGTACTTC CASSWEGGIQETQYF TRBV12-3/TRBV12-4 . TRBJ2-5 . 15
TGCAGTGCTAGAGATAACCAGGGGGCGACTGGAAACACCATATATTTT CSARDNQGATGNTIYF TRBV20-1 . TRBJ1-3 TRBD1 16
TGTGCCAGCAGCCAAGATGCAGGGATAGGCTCCTACGAGCAGTACTTC CASSQDAGIGSYEQYF TRBV14 . TRBJ2-7 . 16
TGTGCCAGCAGTGCGAGGCAGGGGACCAACTATGGCTACACCTTC CASSARQGTNYGYTF TRBV12-3/TRBV12-4 few TRBJ1-2 . 15
TGTGCCATAACTACGGACACCCGCTACGAGCAGTACTTC CAITTDTRYEQYF TRBV10-3 few TRBJ2-7 . 13
TGCGCCAGCAGCCAAGCTTCCCCAGGGGGAGGCTATGGCTACACCTTC CASSQASPGGGYGYTF TRBV4-3 . TRBJ1-2 TRBD1 16
TGCAGTGCTAGAGATAGGAGGCCAACCAGACTAGTCCTGGTTACGCAGTATTTT CSARDRRPTRLVLVTQYF TRBV20-1 . TRBJ2-3 . 18
TGCAGCTGGGGACTAGCAGCAGATACGCAGTATTTT CSWGLAADTQYF TRBV29-1 . TRBJ2-3 TRBD2 12
TGTGCCAGCAGGGACATGACTAGTAACAACGAGCAGTACTTC CASRDMTSNNEQYF TRBV2 few TRBJ2-7 . 14
TGCAGTGTTCAGGGCCGGGGGACAGATACGCAGTATTTT CSVQGRGTDTQYF TRBV20-1 few TRBJ2-3 . 13
TGTGCCAGCAGTTTAGAGGGGGCGTATGGCTACACTTTC CASSLEGAYGYTF TRBV12-3/TRBV12-4 few TRBJ1-2 TRBD1 13
TGTGCCAGCAGTTCAGGGAAGTCACCCCTCCACTTT CASSSGKSPLHF TRBV27 few TRBJ1-6 . 12
TGTGCCAGCAGCTCCTCCCCCACCGGGGAGCTGTTTTTT CASSSSPTGELFF TRBV7-9 few TRBJ2-2 . 13
TGCGCCAGCGGAATCCGGGACAGGTGGCAAGAGACCCAGTACTTC CASGIRDRWQETQYF TRBV5-1 . TRBJ2-5 TRBD1 15